A selection of T cell receptor beta chains follows, all from one sample in a study of blood T cell repertoires in COVID-19. Method: immunoSEQ multiplex PCR; TCRdb's copy keeps in-frame clones and lacks some. The sample holds about 220,000 clones, 65% to 85% seen once. The sample taken for sequencing was peripheral blood. These receptors were obtained from a human donor in a cohort sampled during active COVID-19. Each CDR3 is given with its conserved first and last residue. A D gene is named only where the DNA matches it firmly. Expanded clones are given a class, and other clones once, few, many or no size at all.

TGTGCCAGCTCCCTCGTCGAGGGCTCTGGAAACACCATATATTTT,CASSLVEGSGNTIYF,TRBV18,.,TRBJ1-3,once
TGTGCCAGCAGCCGAGGGCGCGGGAACCTTAATGAAAAACTGTTTTTT,CASSRGRGNLNEKLFF,TRBV4-2,.,TRBJ1-4,.
TGTGCCAGCACCCCACAGGGGGCGAGAACTGAAGCTTTCTTT,CASTPQGARTEAFF,TRBV2,TRBD1,TRBJ1-1,few
TGTGCCAGCAGCCCCAGTAGGCAGGGGGTAGCAGATACGCAGTATTTT,CASSPSRQGVADTQYF,TRBV7-3,TRBD1,TRBJ2-3,.
TGTGCCAGCAGTTTTGTGCGGACTAGCGGGCCATACGAGCAGTACTTC,CASSFVRTSGPYEQYF,TRBV27,TRBD2,TRBJ2-7,.
TGTGCCAGTACCCTGGGCGGGTACCTGAACACTGAAGCTTTCTTT,CASTLGGYLNTEAFF,TRBV19,.,TRBJ1-1,.
TGTGCCTGTCCTGCCAGGACAGGGAAGGAAAAACTGTTTTTT,CACPARTGKEKLFF,TRBV30,TRBD1,TRBJ1-4,.
TGTGCCAGCAGTTACGGGTTGGGCAGCTCTGGAAACACCATATATTTT,CASSYGLGSSGNTIYF,TRBV6-5,.,TRBJ1-3,once
TGTGCCAGCACCGAAGGGAGGGCAGAAGATACGCAGTATTTT,CASTEGRAEDTQYF,TRBV5-4,TRBD2,TRBJ2-3,.
TGTGCCAGCAGCTTAGCGGGCGGGAATGAGCAGTTCTTC,CASSLAGGNEQFF,TRBV7-9,.,TRBJ2-1,.
TGCGCCAGCAGCGCCGGGACTAGCGGGGGGACGTCATACAATGAGCAGTTCTTC,CASSAGTSGGTSYNEQFF,TRBV5-1,TRBD2,TRBJ2-1,.
TGTGCCAGTCACAGGGTGCTAGGATCGAAATCTGGGGCCAACGTCCTGACTTTC,CASHRVLGSKSGANVLTF,TRBV19,.,TRBJ2-6,many
TGTGCCAGCAAACCAGGGTCTAGCAATCAGCCCCAGCATTTT,CASKPGSSNQPQHF,TRBV27,.,TRBJ1-5,.
TGTGCCAGCAGCCGGACAGGGGATAGCAACGAGCAGTACTTC,CASSRTGDSNEQYF,TRBV28,TRBD1,TRBJ2-7,.